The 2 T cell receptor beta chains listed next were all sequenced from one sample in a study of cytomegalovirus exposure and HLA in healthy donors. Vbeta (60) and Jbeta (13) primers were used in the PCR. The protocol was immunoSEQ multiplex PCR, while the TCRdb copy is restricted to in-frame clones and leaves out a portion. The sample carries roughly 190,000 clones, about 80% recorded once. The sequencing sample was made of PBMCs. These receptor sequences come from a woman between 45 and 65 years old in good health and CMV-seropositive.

The CDR3 DNA sequence: TGTGCCAGCAGCGCCGGACAGTACTCTGGGGCCAACGTCCTGACTTTC. Its protein product is CASSAGQYSGANVLTF. The chain is built from TRBV7-3 and TRBJ2-6, with a weak D call TRBD1 (6 bases). From germline, CDR1 is SGHTA and CDR2 FQGTGA. V lost 5 bases to trimming and J lost 0 bases, with 11 bases between them. The CDR3 covers 16 residues.

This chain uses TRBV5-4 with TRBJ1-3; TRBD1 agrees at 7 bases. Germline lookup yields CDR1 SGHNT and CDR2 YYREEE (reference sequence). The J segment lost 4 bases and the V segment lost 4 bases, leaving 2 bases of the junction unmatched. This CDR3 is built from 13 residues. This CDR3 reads CASSKGQGNTIYF. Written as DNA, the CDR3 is TGTGCCAGCAGCAAGGGACAGGGAAACACCATATATTTT.